One and the same sample provided the 20 T cell receptor beta chains below, sequenced in a study of blood T cell repertoires in COVID-19. Assay: immunoSEQ multiplex PCR; the TCRdb copy retains only in-frame clones and omits some. The sample records some 350,000 clones, approximately 92% being singletons. Sequencing was performed on PBMCs or T cells enriched from blood (not recorded which). The receptor source for this set is a man between 18 and 29 years old who had recovered from COVID-19.

J is TRBJ2-5 and V is TRBV5-4, with 10 bases lining up with TRBD1. V was pared by 4 bases and J by 2 bases, with 14 bases of the junction left unmatched. CDR3 length: 18 amino acids. In germline, CDR1 is SGHNT, CDR2 YYREEE (reference sequence). The CDR3 nucleotides read TGTGCCAGCAGCGGGGGCTGGGGACAGGGGATCAGACAAGAGACCCAGTACTTC. It yields the protein CASSGGWGQGIRQETQYF.

This chain connects TRBV28 to TRBJ2-7, with D perhaps TRBD1 (6 bases). Germline V lookup: CDR1 MDHEN, CDR2 SYDVKM. The CDR3 totals 13 residues. V lost 5 bases, J lost 2 bases, and 10 bases lay in between. The CDR3 spells CASSGDTTYEQYF. For the CDR3, the DNA is TGTGCCAGCAGTGGGGACACGACCTACGAGCAGTACTTC.

The chain couples TRBV28 to TRBJ2-7; TRBD2 agrees at 7 bases. The CDR3 has 13 amino acids. Trimming removed 8 bases from V and 5 bases from J; junction bases left unmatched: 9. Per the germline V gene, CDR1 is MDHEN and CDR2 is SYDVKM. CDR3 sequence: CASFGREWNEQYF. In nucleotides, the CDR3 is TGTGCCAGCTTTGGGCGGGAGTGGAACGAGCAGTACTTC.

The rearrangement joins TRBV5-5 to TRBJ1-2; D unclear. V gave up 1 base and J gave up 2 bases, with 12 bases separating them. Germline CDR1 reads SGHKS; CDR2 reads YYEKEE (reference sequence). There are 15 residues in the CDR3. The CDR3 spells CASSLSTTENYGYTF. The CDR3 coding sequence is TGTGCCAGCAGCTTGTCCACGACGGAGAACTATGGCTACACCTTC.

The chain is built from TRBV27 and TRBJ1-2; 8 bases match TRBD1. V lost 8 bases and J lost 8; bases outside the gene matches: 7. This CDR3 spans 12 amino acids. Per the germline V gene, CDR1 is MNHEY and CDR2 is SMNVEV (reference sequence). CDR3 loop: CASQTGGEGYTF. The CDR3, as DNA: TGTGCCAGCCAAACAGGGGGGGAGGGCTACACCTTC.

The rearrangement joins TRBV3-1 (or the pseudogene TRBV3-2) to TRBJ1-6; the D is unclear. The CDR3 is 13 residues long. Germline CDR1 LGHDT, CDR2 YNNKEL (reference sequence). Trimming removed 4 bases from V and 8 bases from J, with 9 bases in between. In DNA, the CDR3 is TGTGCCAGCAGCCCCGAAGGAGATTCACCCCTCCACTTT. This sequence encodes CASSPEGDSPLHF.

V is TRBV10-3 and J is TRBJ1-1; no firm D call. The germline V gene has CDR1 ENHRY and CDR2 SYGVKD. Trimming pared 10 bases from V and 0 bases from J, leaving 15 bases between. The CDR3 totals 14 residues. The CDR3 is CASQPPEMNTEAFF. The CDR3 DNA sequence: TGTGCCAGCCAACCACCTGAGATGAACACTGAAGCTTTCTTT.

The chain is built from TRBV18 and TRBJ2-7; weak D call: TRBD1 (6 bases). The germline V gene encodes CDR1 KGHSH and CDR2 LQKENI. CDR3 size: 15 residues. With 0 bases removed from V and 4 bases from J, the gap between germline ends came to 13 bases. CDR3 bases: TGTGCCAGCTCACCACCGATGCAGGGGAGTTACGAGCAGTACTTC. This gives the protein CASSPPMQGSYEQYF.

V gene TRBV27 combines with J gene TRBJ1-2; 10 nucleotides agree with TRBD1. Germline trimming cut 8 bases from V and 4 bases from J; bases unmatched to any gene: 7. The CDR3 contains 14 residues. CDR1 is MNHEY, CDR2 SMNVEV, per germline (reference sequence). The CDR3 coding sequence is TGTGCCAGCGGAAATTGGACAGGGGGCTATGGCTACACCTTC. This codes for CASGNWTGGYGYTF.

The J gene is TRBJ2-3, the V gene TRBV6-5, with D maybe TRBD2 (6 bases). CDR3 size: 15 residues. CDR1 is MNHEY, CDR2 SVGAGI, per germline. Between the trimmed V and J ends, which lost 4 bases and 2 bases, there was a span of 13 bases. The CDR3 region has the DNA TGTGCCAGCAGTTTTTTGGGACTGTACACAGATACGCAGTATTTT. This sequence encodes CASSFLGLYTDTQYF.

This chain joins TRBV5-4 and TRBJ2-1; D may be TRBD2 (5 bases). Between the trimmed V and J ends, which lost 3 bases and 8 bases, there was a span of 12 bases. Germline V gene data show CDR1 as SGHNT and CDR2 as YYREEE (reference sequence). CDR3 length equals 13 residues. CDR3 DNA sequence: TGTGCCAGCAGCTCCGCGGGTTTTTATGAGCAGTTCTTC. It yields the protein CASSSAGFYEQFF.

The V and J genes are TRBV18 and TRBJ1-3; D is unclear. CDR3 size: 17 residues. The germline CDR1 and CDR2 sequences are KGHSH and LQKENI. Trimming removed 3 bases from V and 0 bases from J, with 15 bases in between. The CDR3 region is CASSPSAQTSSGNTIYF. DNA for the CDR3: TGTGCCAGCTCACCGTCGGCCCAGACAAGCTCTGGAAACACCATATATTTT.

This sequence joins TRBV29-1 and TRBJ1-2, with a tentative D call TRBD1 (6 bases). This CDR3 has 15 residues. The germline V gene has CDR1 SQVTM and CDR2 ANQGSEA. Trimming removed 6 bases from V and 4 bases from J, with 21 bases in between. CDR3 amino acids: CSVAGAEGDSYGYTF. CDR3 nucleotide sequence: TGCAGCGTCGCCGGAGCTGAGGGGGATAGCTATGGCTACACCTTC.

This chain connects TRBV5-8 to TRBJ1-6, with D uncertain. This CDR3 spans 18 amino acids. Trimming shortened V by 4 bases and J by 0 bases, and 17 bases separated the two germline ends. Germline V CDR1 and CDR2: SGHTS, YDEGEE. Written as DNA, the CDR3 is TGTGCCAGCAGCCCCCTGTTCGGGGAGAGCTCCTATAATTCACCCCTCCACTTT. Residues: CASSPLFGESSYNSPLHF.

The gene calls are TRBV7-3 and TRBJ2-1, with 7 nucleotides matching TRBD1. J lost 8 bases, V lost 1 base, and 5 bases had no gene match. Germline values: CDR1 SGHTA, CDR2 FQGTGA. The CDR3 sequence is 14 residues long. The CDR3 DNA reads TGTGCCAGCAGCTTAAAGGGACAGTTAGATGAGCAGTTCTTC. Its protein is CASSLKGQLDEQFF.

The rearrangement joins TRBV5-1 to TRBJ1-5; no definite D call. The germline gives CDR1 SGHRS, CDR2 YFSETQ. The CDR3 totals 17 residues. V lost 2 bases and J lost 3, with 18 bases in between. The CDR3 reads CASSFLGSLGLNQPQHF. CDR3 bases: TGCGCCAGCAGCTTTCTTGGGAGCCTAGGCCTCAATCAGCCCCAGCATTTT.

The V call is TRBV12-3 or TRBV12-4, the J call TRBJ1-4, with D uncertain. The V end lost 3 bases, the J end lost 6 bases, and 2 bases lay between the germline ends. This CDR3 region has 11 residues. The CDR3 protein is CASSFDEKLFF. The CDR3 bases are TGTGCCAGCAGTTTCGATGAAAAACTGTTTTTT.

This clone was picked up one time. The CDR3 loop is CASSLPSGGASEQFF. The CDR3 nucleotides are TGTGCCAGCAGCTTACCGAGCGGGGGGGCGAGTGAGCAGTTCTTC. The V and J genes are TRBV11-2 and TRBJ2-1, with 10 bases lining up with TRBD2. This CDR3 has 15 residues. CDR1 and CDR2 (germline): SGHAT, FQNNGV. V trimming: 2 bases; J trimming: 9 bases; junction bases outside the gene matches: 7. The variable domain in full, with the rest retrieved from reference TRBV11-2 and TRBJ2-1, is EAGVAQSPRYKIIEKRQSVAFWCNPISGHATLYWYQQILGQGPKLLIQFQNNGVVDDSQLPKDRFSAERLKGVDSTLKIQPAKLEDSAVYLCASSLPSGGASEQFFGPGTRLTVL.

The chain carries TRBV18 and TRBJ1-2, with D hard to call. CDR3 length: 17 residues. Trimming shortened V by 2 bases and J by 6 bases, and 22 bases separated the two germline ends. The germline V gene has CDR1 KGHSH and CDR2 LQKENI. The CDR3 coding sequence is TGTGCCAGCTCACCATTTGGGAGTTACACTTCTGTGGATGGCTACACCTTC. This translates into CASSPFGSYTSVDGYTF. The entire variable domain, with the rest obtained from reference TRBV18 and TRBJ1-2, is as follows: NAGVMQNPRHLVRRRGQEARLRCSPMKGHSHVYWYRQLPEEGLKFMVYLQKENIIDESGMPKERFSAEFPKEGPSILRIQQVVRGDSAAYFCASSPFGSYTSVDGYTFGSGTRLTVV.

The chain couples TRBV7-3 to TRBJ2-2; TRBD1 is a possible D gene (5 bases). This CDR3 contains 15 residues. Germline assignment: CDR1 SGHTA and CDR2 FQGTGA. With 5 bases removed from V and 4 bases from J, the gap between germline ends came to 14 bases. The CDR3 region has the DNA TGTGCCAGCAGCCCTACCCAAGACAGCACCGGGGAGCTGTTTTTT. It codes for CASSPTQDSTGELFF.